One and the same sample provided the 25 T cell receptor beta chains below, sequenced in a study of cytomegalovirus exposure and HLA in healthy donors. The PCR employed 60 Vbeta primers together with 13 Jbeta primers. The repertoire was sequenced with immunoSEQ multiplex PCR; TCRdb's copy has only in-frame clones and lacks some. The sample has around 110,000 clones; roughly a tenth are singletons. Sequencing input: PBMCs. These receptors originate from a man aged 25-45 years in good health and CMV-seronegative.

There are a few counts of this clone. The CDR3 protein is CASSFYPAAGTYEQYF. The CDR3 DNA reads as TGTGCCAGCAGCTTTTACCCAGCGGCGGGCACCTACGAGCAGTACTTC. This sequence joins TRBV11-2 and TRBJ2-7; D possibly corresponds to TRBD2 (5 bases). V shed 3 bases and J shed 2 bases, with 17 bases lying between them. The CDR3 is 16 residues long. Germline loops: CDR1 SGHAT, CDR2 FQNNGV.

The chain uses TRBV27 and TRBJ2-7; weak D call: TRBD1 (6 bases). Trimming took 6 bases from V and 4 from J, leaving 25 bases between them. This CDR3 has 17 residues. The germline CDR1 and CDR2 sequences are MNHEY and SMNVEV (reference sequence). The DNA for the CDR3 is TGTGCCAGCAGCCGACTCCCGGGACAAGGGAGTAGTTACGAGCAGTACTTC. Translating it yields CASSRLPGQGSSYEQYF.

This sequence joins TRBV2 and TRBJ2-1; 8 nucleotides match TRBD2. Trimming took 6 bases from V and 7 from J; bases not matched to a gene: 8. This CDR3 has 14 residues. CDR1 and CDR2 (germline): SNHLY, FYNNEI. CDR3 nucleotide sequence: TGTGCCAGCAGGGGCATAGCGGGAAAAAATGAGCAGTTCTTC. Its translation: CASRGIAGKNEQFF.

The chain uses TRBV18 and TRBJ1-1; no clear D gene. V was trimmed by 2 bases and J by 1 base, leaving 8 bases between them. The germline V gene has CDR1 KGHSH and CDR2 LQKENI. The CDR3 loop spans 14 amino acids. CDR3 DNA: TGTGCCAGCTCACCATCGACAACGAACACTGAAGCTTTCTTT. It codes for CASSPSTTNTEAFF.

There are a few counts of this clone. The gene calls are TRBV6-1 and TRBJ2-3; possible D gene TRBD1, 6 bases. The V and J ends lost 3 bases and 2 bases respectively, with 15 bases between them. There are 16 residues in the CDR3. From germline, CDR1 is MNHNS and CDR2 SASEGT. The CDR3 DNA is TGTGCCAGCAGTGACGGGACAAGATTTTTCACAGATACGCAGTATTTT. Amino acid sequence: CASSDGTRFFTDTQYF.

This clone was seen a few times. The chain couples TRBV2 to TRBJ2-5; no clear D gene. The CDR3 covers 10 residues. CDR1 SNHLY and CDR2 FYNNEI come from the germline V gene. V was pared by 10 bases and J by 4 bases, with 7 bases between. The CDR3 reads CATQRETQYF. CDR3 sequence (DNA): TGTGCCACTCAGCGAGAGACCCAGTACTTC.

In its sample, this clone was seen a few times. This sequence joins TRBV29-1 and TRBJ1-2, with 7 bases that match TRBD1. This CDR3 contains 18 residues. Germline V CDR1 and CDR2: SQVTM, ANQGSEA. V was clipped by 4 bases and J by 7 bases; unmatched bases: 24. The CDR3 region has the DNA TGCAGCGTTGCTAGGGGGCGCGTACGGGTTTGCATACACTCTGGCTACACCTTC. Amino acid sequence: CSVARGRVRVCIHSGYTF.

This rearrangement joins TRBV7-9 to TRBJ1-1, with no clear D. The CDR3 runs to 12 residues. V lost 6 bases, J lost 6 bases, and 11 bases lay in between. Germline V gene sequence: CDR1 SEHNR, CDR2 FQNEAQ (reference sequence). DNA for the CDR3: TGTGCCAGCAGACCTAAATCGGCTGAAGCTTTCTTT. Amino acid sequence: CASRPKSAEAFF.

The chain is built from TRBV9 and TRBJ2-1; 12 bases fit TRBD1. V shed 4 bases, J shed 8 bases, and the junction held 10 bases outside the gene matches. Germline CDR1 SGDLS, CDR2 YYNGEE. The CDR3 sequence is 16 residues long. The DNA of the CDR3 is TGTGCCAGCAGCACTCATCCCGGGACAGGGGGCGATGAGCAGTTCTTC. Its protein product is CASSTHPGTGGDEQFF.

V and J are TRBV9 and TRBJ1-4, with 8 bases aligning to TRBD1. This CDR3 is 15 amino acids long. V gave up 0 bases and J gave up 6 bases; unmatched junction bases: 4. Germline V gene sequence: CDR1 SGDLS, CDR2 YYNGEE. CDR3 DNA sequence: TGTGCCAGCAGCGTAGGGGCAGGGGGCTATGAAAAACTGTTTTTT. It translates to CASSVGAGGYEKLFF.

The chain links TRBV4-1 to TRBJ1-4; no clear D gene. Germline V gene sequence: CDR1 MGHRA, CDR2 YSYEKL. Trimming left V 0 bases short and J 8 bases short, with 13 bases between. This CDR3 contains 15 residues. The CDR3 DNA follows: TGCGCCAGCAGCCAAGACCCCCCGGGGAACGAAAAACTGTTTTTT. It specifies CASSQDPPGNEKLFF.

This clone occurred a few times. J is TRBJ1-2 and V is TRBV5-1, with D possibly being TRBD1 (6 bases). Trimming shortened V by 0 bases and J by 6 bases, and 12 bases separated the two germline ends. CDR1 and CDR2 (germline): SGHRS, YFSETQ. The CDR3 spans 14 residues. The CDR3 region is CASSLATGADGYTF. The DNA of the CDR3 is TGCGCCAGCAGCTTGGCGACAGGTGCGGATGGCTACACCTTC. The complete variable domain, with remaining parts taken from reference TRBV5-1 and TRBJ1-2, reads KAGVTQTPRYLIKTRGQQVTLSCSPISGHRSVSWYQQTPGQGLQFLFEYFSETQRNKGNFPGRFSGRQFSNSRSEMNVSTLELGDSALYLCASSLATGADGYTFGSGTRLTVV.

V and J are TRBV19 and TRBJ1-1; perhaps TRBD1 as D (6 bases). Germline CDR1 reads LNHDA; CDR2 reads SQIVND (reference sequence). The CDR3 sequence is 14 residues long. Deletions cut 1 base from V and 6 bases from J, with 12 bases between. CDR3 loop: CASSIGTGPSEAFF. CDR3 DNA sequence: TGTGCCAGTAGTATAGGAACAGGGCCCTCTGAAGCTTTCTTT. The full variable domain, completed using reference TRBV19 and TRBJ1-1, is DGGITQSPKYLFRKEGQNVTLSCEQNLNHDAMYWYRQDPGQGLRLIYYSQIVNDFQKGDIAEGYSVSREKKESFPLTVTSAQKNPTAFYLCASSIGTGPSEAFFGQGTRLTVV.

This clone has only a few counts. The chain is built from TRBV18 and TRBJ2-7; 14 positions match TRBD2. The germline CDR1 and CDR2 sequences are KGHSH and LQKENI. The CDR3 spans 15 residues. J was trimmed by 3 bases and V by 3 bases; bases with no gene match: 1. CDR3 in amino acids: CASSPGTSGSYEQYF. As DNA, the CDR3 is TGTGCCAGCTCACCTGGGACTAGCGGGAGCTACGAGCAGTACTTC.

The chain couples TRBV29-1 to TRBJ2-7, with D unclear. There are 11 residues in the CDR3. Germline V gene lookup returns CDR1 SQVTM and CDR2 ANQGSEA. Trimming removed 6 bases at V and 3 bases at J, with 9 bases between. CDR3 residues: CSVAEDYEQYF. CDR3 in DNA: TGCAGCGTCGCAGAAGACTACGAGCAGTACTTC.

CDR3 region: CASSFPGQGSYEQYF. The CDR3, as DNA: TGTGCCAGTAGTTTCCCGGGACAGGGGAGCTACGAGCAGTACTTC. This chain joins TRBV19 and TRBJ2-7, with 10 positions matching TRBD1. V was clipped by 5 bases and J by 3 bases; unmatched bases: 7. This CDR3 has 15 amino acids. Germline V gene data show CDR1 as LNHDA and CDR2 as SQIVND (reference sequence).

V and J are TRBV10-3 and TRBJ2-1, with TRBD1 matching 9 bases. The CDR3 consists of 13 residues. V dropped 6 bases and J dropped 3; count of bases not matched to a gene: 0. The germline V gene has CDR1 ENHRY and CDR2 SYGVKD. In DNA, the CDR3 is TGTGCCATCAGGGACAGGGGCTACAATGAGCAGTTCTTC. This codes for CAIRDRGYNEQFF.

This clone was seen a few times. The chain links TRBV6-6 to TRBJ2-3, with TRBD2 matching over 13 bases. The CDR3 is 16 amino acids. V shed 4 bases, J shed 6 bases, and the junction held 7 bases outside the gene matches. Germline V CDR1 and CDR2: MNHNY, SVGAGI (reference sequence). The CDR3 loop reads CASSSTSGRALDTQYF. The CDR3, as DNA: TGTGCCAGCAGTTCAACTAGCGGGAGGGCGTTGGATACGCAGTATTTT.

This sequence joins TRBV11-2 and TRBJ2-7; D is undetermined. Germline-derived CDR1 and CDR2 are SGHAT and FQNNGV. V was pared by 4 bases and J by 3 bases, with 13 bases between. The CDR3 runs to 14 residues. CDR3 bases: TGTGCCAGCAGCTCCCCGGCAGGAAACTACGAGCAGTACTTC. It yields the protein CASSSPAGNYEQYF.

This clone appeared a few times. V and J are TRBV6-5 and TRBJ2-5; the match to TRBD2 covers 12 bases. V was pared by 6 bases and J by 3 bases, with 2 bases of the junction left unmatched. The length of the CDR3 is 14 residues. Looked up from germline, CDR1 is MNHEY and CDR2 is SVGAGI. The CDR3, as DNA: TGTGCCAGCAGGAGGACTAGCGGGAAAGAGACCCAGTACTTC. Amino acids: CASRRTSGKETQYF.

This clone was recorded a few times. V usage is TRBV28 and J usage is TRBJ2-3; TRBD1 aligns across 8 bases. The CDR3 loop spans 15 amino acids. J gave up 4 bases and V 7 bases, and 10 bases lay outside the gene matches. Germline assignment: CDR1 MDHEN and CDR2 SYDVKM. Here the CDR3 DNA reads TGTGCCAGCACCGTGGGACAGGCACTCGCAGATACGCAGTATTTT. Its protein is CASTVGQALADTQYF.

The rearrangement links TRBV15 to TRBJ2-7, with D unclear. Germline V CDR1 and CDR2: LNHNV, YYDKDF (reference sequence). The germline V and J ends were trimmed by 0 bases and 1 base, with 4 bases remaining between them. This CDR3 has 13 amino acids. The CDR3 sequence: CATSRDYSYEQYF. For the CDR3, the DNA is TGTGCCACCAGCAGAGATTATTCCTACGAGCAGTACTTC. Looking up the rest from reference TRBV15 and TRBJ2-7 gives the full variable domain: DAMVIQNPRYQVTQFGKPVTLSCSQTLNHNVMYWYQQKSSQAPKLLFHYYDKDFNNEADTPDNFQSRRPNTSFCFLDIRSPGLGDTAMYLCATSRDYSYEQYFGPGTRLTVT.

The J gene is TRBJ1-1, the V gene TRBV5-1; 9 nucleotides align to TRBD1. Germline assignment: CDR1 SGHRS and CDR2 YFSETQ. The V gene end was trimmed by 2 bases and the J gene end by 4 bases; junction bases not matched to a gene: 3. The CDR3 extends over 14 amino acids. As DNA, the CDR3 is TGCGCCAGCAGCTTTACAGGGGGCGGCACTGAAGCTTTCTTT. Translation: CASSFTGGGTEAFF. Full variable domain (missing parts from reference TRBV5-1 and TRBJ1-1): KAGVTQTPRYLIKTRGQQVTLSCSPISGHRSVSWYQQTPGQGLQFLFEYFSETQRNKGNFPGRFSGRQFSNSRSEMNVSTLELGDSALYLCASSFTGGGTEAFFGQGTRLTVV.

Only a few counts were recorded for this clone. V usage is TRBV10-1 and J usage is TRBJ2-7; 9 bases agree with TRBD1. J lost 6 bases, V lost 5 bases, and 5 bases had no gene match. Germline CDR1 reads WNHNN; CDR2 reads SYGVQD (reference sequence). The CDR3 has 13 residues. The CDR3 loop reads CASSPGTGIEQYF. The CDR3 region has the DNA TGCGCCAGCAGTCCCGGGACAGGGATCGAGCAGTACTTC.

This clone was counted between two and nine times. The chain combines TRBV2 with TRBJ1-2; D not resolved. CDR3 length: 13 residues. The germline V gene has CDR1 SNHLY and CDR2 FYNNEI. V was pared by 4 bases and J by 5 bases, with 11 bases between. CDR3 sequence reads: CASSVVANYGYTF. DNA of the CDR3: TGTGCCAGCAGTGTGGTAGCCAATTATGGCTACACCTTC.